This is a list of T cell receptor beta chains from one sample in a study of neurological immune-mediated disorders. Each CDR3 protein is one row after TCRdb ran MiXCR on the 5' RACE reads. The sample holds tens of thousands of distinct CDR3 sequences, approximately 25% seen once. Material: PBMCs. Source of these receptors: a man aged 60 to 69 with HTLV-1-associated myelopathy (HAM/TSP). Both conserved end residues are part of each CDR3. A D gene is named only where the DNA matches it firmly. Expanded clones get a size class; other rows say once, few or many, or leave the size out.

abundance	d_gene	v_gene	j_gene	CDR3aa	CDR3nt
many	-	TRBV2	TRBJ2-4	CASSEDRGLNIQYF	TGTGCCAGCAGTGAGGACAGAGGCTTAAACATTCAGTACTTC
many	TRBD1	TRBV29-1	TRBJ1-2	CSVRDRENYGYTF	TGCAGCGTTCGGGACAGGGAAAACTATGGCTACACCTTC
many	TRBD1	TRBV6-1	TRBJ1-2	CASSIDRVDYGYTF	TGTGCCAGCAGTATCGACAGGGTGGACTATGGCTACACCTTC
many	-	TRBV10-3	TRBJ2-1	CATRGGSPGYNEQFF	TGTGCCACCCGAGGGGGGAGCCCGGGTTACAATGAGCAGTTCTTC
-	-	TRBV9	TRBJ1-4	CASSVDWGLANEKLFF	TGTGCCAGCAGCGTAGACTGGGGGCTGGCTAATGAAAAACTGTTTTTT
many	TRBD1	TRBV5-1	TRBJ1-4	CASSLETGANEKLFF	TGCGCCAGCAGCTTGGAGACAGGGGCTAATGAAAAACTGTTTTTT
-	-	TRBV5-1	TRBJ2-3	CASSIGAHGGTDTQYF	TGCGCCAGCAGCATTGGGGCACATGGGGGCACAGATACGCAGTATTTT
many	-	TRBV2	TRBJ1-4	CASSEGTASSDEKLFF	TGTGCCAGCAGTGAAGGGACAGCCTCATCGGATGAAAAACTGTTTTTT
-	-	TRBV20-1	TRBJ2-3	CSAPDSQSSTDTQYF	TGCAGTGCTCCAGACTCACAATCTAGCACAGATACGCAGTATTTT
-	TRBD2	TRBV24-1	TRBJ2-5	CATTGLAGGPGETQYF	TGTGCCACAACCGGACTAGCGGGAGGGCCGGGGGAGACCCAGTACTTC
many	TRBD2	TRBV4-1	TRBJ2-7	CASSSGLAEGYEQYF	TGCGCCAGCAGCTCCGGACTAGCAGAAGGTTACGAGCAGTACTTC
-	TRBD1	TRBV5-1	TRBJ1-5	CANSLGQGGQPQHF	TGCGCCAACAGCCTCGGACAGGGTGGCCAGCCACAGCATTTT
few	-	TRBV14	TRBJ2-2	CASRQGGIDTGELFF	TGTGCCAGCAGACAAGGGGGAATCGACACCGGGGAGCTGTTTTTT
-	TRBD1	TRBV3-1	TRBJ1-1	CASSWTGGMNTEAFF	TGTGCCAGCAGTTGGACAGGGGGAATGAACACTGAAGCTTTCTTT
few	TRBD1	TRBV4-1	TRBJ2-1	CASTTDDRGNNEQFF	TGCGCCAGCACCACAGACGACAGGGGGAACAATGAGCAGTTCTTC
many	-	TRBV29-1	TRBJ1-1	CSVIGRSGNTEAFF	TGCAGCGTTATAGGACGGTCGGGTAACACTGAAGCTTTCTTT
many	-	TRBV3-1	TRBJ2-5	CASSQGRTQYF	TGTGCCAGCAGCCAAGGAAGGACCCAGTACTTC
many	-	TRBV20-1	TRBJ2-2	CSAGGRSAGELFF	TGCAGTGCTGGGGGCCGGAGTGCCGGGGAGCTGTTTTTT
few	TRBD2	TRBV5-1	TRBJ2-1	CASSSRTSYNEQFF	TGCGCCAGCAGCTCCAGGACTAGCTACAATGAGCAGTTCTTC
-	-	TRBV24-1	TRBJ2-2	CAVETPGGTGELFF	TGTGCCGTTGAAACTCCAGGGGGGACCGGGGAGCTGTTTTTT
many	TRBD1	TRBV7-9	TRBJ2-5	CASSQGQGGETQYF	TGTGCCAGCAGCCAGGGACAGGGGGGAGAGACCCAGTACTTC
medium-sized	TRBD2	TRBV10-3	TRBJ2-5	CAISARLAGELSSETQYF	TGTGCCATCAGTGCCCGACTAGCGGGAGAGTTGAGTTCGGAGACCCAGTACTTC
many	TRBD2	TRBV20-1	TRBJ2-7	CSAAFTGLAGGGRYEQYF	TGCAGTGCTGCCTTCACGGGACTAGCGGGAGGGGGGAGGTACGAGCAGTACTTC
many	-	TRBV4-1	TRBJ2-1	CASSQATNEQFF	TGCGCCAGCAGCCAAGCTACGAATGAGCAGTTCTTC
-	TRBD2	TRBV12-3/TRBV12-4	TRBJ2-7	CASSGRESYEQYF	TGTGCCAGCAGTGGGAGGGAGTCCTACGAGCAGTACTTC
many	-	TRBV12-3/TRBV12-4	TRBJ1-5	CASSPDGGTNQPQHF	TGTGCCAGCAGTCCCGACGGAGGAACAAATCAGCCCCAGCATTTT
-	TRBD2	TRBV29-1	TRBJ2-3	CSVREAGDTQYF	TGCAGCGTTCGGGAGGCGGGGGATACGCAGTATTTT
few	-	TRBV15	TRBJ1-5	CATSRVAQKQYSNQPQHF	TGTGCCACCAGCAGGGTAGCACAGAAACAGTATAGCAATCAGCCCCAGCATTTT
many	-	TRBV5-1	TRBJ1-4	CASSPRGLDHEKLFF	TGCGCCAGCAGCCCTCGGGGCCTAGATCATGAAAAACTGTTTTTT
many	-	TRBV7-7	TRBJ2-1	CASSPGRTFGGEQFF	TGTGCTAGCAGCCCGGGACGGACCTTCGGGGGTGAGCAGTTCTTC
-	TRBD2	TRBV6-5	TRBJ2-2	CASSLLAGGTGELFF	TGTGCCAGCAGTCTTCTAGCGGGAGGCACCGGGGAGCTGTTTTTT
many	-	TRBV7-2	TRBJ2-1	CASSLLRDLGEQFF	TGTGCCAGCAGCTTATTGCGGGACTTGGGTGAGCAGTTCTTC
many	-	TRBV20-1	TRBJ2-2	CSARGGHRDTGELFF	TGCAGTGCTAGAGGGGGACACCGTGACACCGGGGAGCTGTTTTTT
-	TRBD1	TRBV5-5	TRBJ1-5	CASSRGWEGAQPQHF	TGTGCCAGCAGCAGAGGGTGGGAGGGGGCTCAGCCCCAGCATTTT
many	-	TRBV20-1	TRBJ2-1	CSASSGGGAYNEQFF	TGCAGTGCTAGTAGCGGTGGCGGGGCCTACAATGAGCAGTTCTTC
-	-	TRBV18	TRBJ2-7	CASSPQGHSYEQYF	TGTGCCAGCTCACCACAAGGTCACTCCTACGAGCAGTACTTC
-	TRBD2	TRBV28	TRBJ2-3	CASSGGGVGTDTQYF	TGTGCCAGCAGTGGGGGGGGGGTTGGAACAGATACGCAGTATTTT
many	TRBD2	TRBV20-1	TRBJ2-7	CSARMVAGGSYEQYF	TGCAGTGCTAGAATGGTGGCGGGAGGATCCTACGAGCAGTACTTC
once	-	TRBV10-1	TRBJ2-5	CASSESVGAGETQYF	TGCGCCAGCAGTGAGTCCGTAGGGGCCGGAGAGACCCAGTACTTC
-	TRBD2	TRBV7-7	TRBJ2-1	CASSLGSGLAAYNEQFF	TGTGCCAGCAGCTTAGGCTCTGGACTAGCGGCCTACAATGAGCAGTTCTTC
-	-	TRBV29-1	TRBJ2-1	CSVEGLGTKNEQFF	TGCAGCGTTGAGGGTCTAGGGACGAAGAATGAGCAGTTCTTC
many	-	TRBV7-8	TRBJ2-1	CASSRGLPNEQFF	TGTGCCAGCAGCCGAGGACTTCCCAATGAGCAGTTCTTC
many	-	TRBV5-1	TRBJ1-1	CASSLLTGMNTEAFF	TGCGCCAGCAGCTTATTGACAGGAATGAACACTGAAGCTTTCTTT
many	-	TRBV7-9	TRBJ1-1	CASSLGPREAFF	TGTGCCAGCAGCTTAGGGCCCCGTGAAGCTTTCTTT
many	TRBD2	TRBV9	TRBJ2-7	CASSQHQELGLAGRSYEQYF	TGTGCCAGCAGCCAACACCAAGAGCTTGGACTAGCGGGAAGGAGCTACGAGCAGTACTTC
many	-	TRBV6-5	TRBJ2-6	CASSSDDSGANVLTF	TGTGCCAGCAGTTCAGATGACTCTGGGGCCAACGTCCTGACTTTC
-	TRBD2	TRBV9	TRBJ2-3	CASSHGLAGGSTDTQYF	TGTGCCAGCAGTCACGGACTAGCGGGAGGAAGCACAGATACGCAGTATTTT